This T cell receptor beta chain came from a study of OX40 agonist ivuxolimab in advanced cancers. Study-wide context: Patient treatment consisted of intravenous ivuxolimab administration every 2 weeks at 0.01 to 10 mg/kg.

Blood sampling took place at baseline, cycle 4 day 1, and cycle 7 day 1. Germline CDR1 is MDHEN and CDR2 is SYDVKM. This CDR3 has 12 residues. V shed 6 bases, J shed 8 bases, and the junction held 3 bases outside the gene matches. TCRdb's table, derived via immunoSEQ multiplex PCR, lists solely in-frame clones and lacks some. Of tens of thousands of clones listed, 80% to 90% are singletons. Sample: CD4+ or CD8+ T cells sorted from blood, taken in a trial of the OX40 agonist ivuxolimab. The chain links TRBV28 to TRBJ1-2, with 10 bases aligning to TRBD1. This sequence was found in an adult with an advanced solid tumor such as melanoma, head and neck, liver or kidney cancer. The CDR3 nucleotides read TGTGCCAGCAGATTGACAGGGGGCGGCTACACCTTC. Protein product: CASRLTGGGYTF.